This paragraph covers one T cell receptor (beta chain) sequence. Its target is unknown. Scientists amplified the TCR beta CDR3 regions from RNA transcripts. The workflow started with a first-round RT-PCR run with HTBI primers and then moved on to a second-round multiplex PCR. MiXCR, run by TCRdb on the multiplex PCR reads, gives a single entry per CDR3 protein. Of about 600,000 distinct CDR3 sequences detected, just under 40% appear once; the ten largest clones hold about 4%. The data derive from a study of Graves' ophthalmopathy and Graves' hyperthyroidism. Study details: Being free of ophthalmopathy for 18 months of follow-up defined stable hyperthyroidism. General study points: Most clonotypes expanded in thyroid above 0.001 frequency were present in blood too. At just under 71% sensitivity and 72.22% specificity, the model predicted progression of the ophthalmopathy.

This CDR3 spans 15 amino acids. Germline V gene sequence: CDR1 SGDLS, CDR2 YYNGEE. The junction had 6 bases not matched to a gene; V was cut back by 3 bases and J by 1 base. This chain links TRBV9 with TRBJ1-1; 7 bases match TRBD1. The specimen was peripheral blood or thyroid tissue (not recorded which). The receptor was derived from an adult man with Graves' hyperthyroidism. The CDR3 DNA is TGTGCCAGCAGCGGACCGGGACAGAAGAACACTGAAGCTTTCTTT. Protein product: CASSGPGQKNTEAFF.